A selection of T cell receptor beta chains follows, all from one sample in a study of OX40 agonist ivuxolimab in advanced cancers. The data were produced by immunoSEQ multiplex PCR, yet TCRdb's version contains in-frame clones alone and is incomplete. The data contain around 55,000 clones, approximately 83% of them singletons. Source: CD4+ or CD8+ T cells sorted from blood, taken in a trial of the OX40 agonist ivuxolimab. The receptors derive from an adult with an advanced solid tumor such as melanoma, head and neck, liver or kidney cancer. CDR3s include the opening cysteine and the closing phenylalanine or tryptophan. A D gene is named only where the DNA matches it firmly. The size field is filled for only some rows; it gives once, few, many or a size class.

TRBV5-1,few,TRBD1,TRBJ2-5,TGCGCCAGTAAGGAGGAGAGACAGGGATTCGAGACCCAGTACTTC,CASKEERQGFETQYF
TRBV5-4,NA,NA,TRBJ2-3,TGTGCCAGCAGCCCCGGTAGTCCTTCCTTCACAGATACGCAGTATTTT,CASSPGSPSFTDTQYF
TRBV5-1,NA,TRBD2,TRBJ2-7,TGCGCCAGCAGCTTGGGGACTAGCGGGAAGTCCTACGAGCAGTACTTC,CASSLGTSGKSYEQYF
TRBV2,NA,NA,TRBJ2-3,TGTGCCAGCAGGGGCGGCTTAGATACGCAGTATTTT,CASRGGLDTQYF
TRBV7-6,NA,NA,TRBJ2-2,TGTGCCAGCAGCTTCGGGACAAACTTCGACGGGGAGCTGTTTTTT,CASSFGTNFDGELFF
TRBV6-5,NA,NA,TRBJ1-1,TGTGCCAGCAGGACCGGGACGGAGAACACTGAAGCTTTCTTT,CASRTGTENTEAFF
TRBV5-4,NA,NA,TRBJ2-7,TGTGCCAGCAGCCTGAGGGCAACTAGCTCCTACGAGCAGTACTTC,CASSLRATSSYEQYF
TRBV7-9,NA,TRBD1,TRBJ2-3,TGTGCCAGCAGCTTAGGGACAGGGGGTCGGGATACGCAGTATTTT,CASSLGTGGRDTQYF
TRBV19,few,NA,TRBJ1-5,TGTGCCAGTAGTAGACAGGCAAATCAGCCCCAGCATTTT,CASSRQANQPQHF
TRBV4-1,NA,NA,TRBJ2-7,TGCGCCAGCAGCCTCTTCGGGACACCTGTCTACGAGCAGTACTTC,CASSLFGTPVYEQYF
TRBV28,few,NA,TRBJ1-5,TGTGCCAGCAGTTCTCTTTTATTATTACAGGGAGATCAGCCCCAGCATTTT,CASSSLLLLQGDQPQHF
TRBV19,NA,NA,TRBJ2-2,TGTGCCAGCAGTATAGGGGGAGCAGTGGTGGGCGGGGAGCTGTTTTTT,CASSIGGAVVGGELFF
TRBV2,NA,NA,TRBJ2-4,TGTGCCAGCAGCCGGACAGGAGGGAACATTCAGTACTTC,CASSRTGGNIQYF
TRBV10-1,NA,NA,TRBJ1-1,TGCGCCAGCAGTTCTTACCCTTCCATGAACACTGAAGCTTTCTTT,CASSSYPSMNTEAFF
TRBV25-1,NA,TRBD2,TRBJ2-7,TGTGCCAGCAGTGAATTTGAGAGCGGGAGATTGGCCTACGAGCAGTACTTC,CASSEFESGRLAYEQYF
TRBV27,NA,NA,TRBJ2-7,TGTGCCAGCAGTTCAAACAGGGTCCTATACGAGCAGTACTTC,CASSSNRVLYEQYF
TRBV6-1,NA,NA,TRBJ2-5,TGTGCCAGCAAAACGAGTCTTGGGGAGACCCAGTACTTC,CASKTSLGETQYF